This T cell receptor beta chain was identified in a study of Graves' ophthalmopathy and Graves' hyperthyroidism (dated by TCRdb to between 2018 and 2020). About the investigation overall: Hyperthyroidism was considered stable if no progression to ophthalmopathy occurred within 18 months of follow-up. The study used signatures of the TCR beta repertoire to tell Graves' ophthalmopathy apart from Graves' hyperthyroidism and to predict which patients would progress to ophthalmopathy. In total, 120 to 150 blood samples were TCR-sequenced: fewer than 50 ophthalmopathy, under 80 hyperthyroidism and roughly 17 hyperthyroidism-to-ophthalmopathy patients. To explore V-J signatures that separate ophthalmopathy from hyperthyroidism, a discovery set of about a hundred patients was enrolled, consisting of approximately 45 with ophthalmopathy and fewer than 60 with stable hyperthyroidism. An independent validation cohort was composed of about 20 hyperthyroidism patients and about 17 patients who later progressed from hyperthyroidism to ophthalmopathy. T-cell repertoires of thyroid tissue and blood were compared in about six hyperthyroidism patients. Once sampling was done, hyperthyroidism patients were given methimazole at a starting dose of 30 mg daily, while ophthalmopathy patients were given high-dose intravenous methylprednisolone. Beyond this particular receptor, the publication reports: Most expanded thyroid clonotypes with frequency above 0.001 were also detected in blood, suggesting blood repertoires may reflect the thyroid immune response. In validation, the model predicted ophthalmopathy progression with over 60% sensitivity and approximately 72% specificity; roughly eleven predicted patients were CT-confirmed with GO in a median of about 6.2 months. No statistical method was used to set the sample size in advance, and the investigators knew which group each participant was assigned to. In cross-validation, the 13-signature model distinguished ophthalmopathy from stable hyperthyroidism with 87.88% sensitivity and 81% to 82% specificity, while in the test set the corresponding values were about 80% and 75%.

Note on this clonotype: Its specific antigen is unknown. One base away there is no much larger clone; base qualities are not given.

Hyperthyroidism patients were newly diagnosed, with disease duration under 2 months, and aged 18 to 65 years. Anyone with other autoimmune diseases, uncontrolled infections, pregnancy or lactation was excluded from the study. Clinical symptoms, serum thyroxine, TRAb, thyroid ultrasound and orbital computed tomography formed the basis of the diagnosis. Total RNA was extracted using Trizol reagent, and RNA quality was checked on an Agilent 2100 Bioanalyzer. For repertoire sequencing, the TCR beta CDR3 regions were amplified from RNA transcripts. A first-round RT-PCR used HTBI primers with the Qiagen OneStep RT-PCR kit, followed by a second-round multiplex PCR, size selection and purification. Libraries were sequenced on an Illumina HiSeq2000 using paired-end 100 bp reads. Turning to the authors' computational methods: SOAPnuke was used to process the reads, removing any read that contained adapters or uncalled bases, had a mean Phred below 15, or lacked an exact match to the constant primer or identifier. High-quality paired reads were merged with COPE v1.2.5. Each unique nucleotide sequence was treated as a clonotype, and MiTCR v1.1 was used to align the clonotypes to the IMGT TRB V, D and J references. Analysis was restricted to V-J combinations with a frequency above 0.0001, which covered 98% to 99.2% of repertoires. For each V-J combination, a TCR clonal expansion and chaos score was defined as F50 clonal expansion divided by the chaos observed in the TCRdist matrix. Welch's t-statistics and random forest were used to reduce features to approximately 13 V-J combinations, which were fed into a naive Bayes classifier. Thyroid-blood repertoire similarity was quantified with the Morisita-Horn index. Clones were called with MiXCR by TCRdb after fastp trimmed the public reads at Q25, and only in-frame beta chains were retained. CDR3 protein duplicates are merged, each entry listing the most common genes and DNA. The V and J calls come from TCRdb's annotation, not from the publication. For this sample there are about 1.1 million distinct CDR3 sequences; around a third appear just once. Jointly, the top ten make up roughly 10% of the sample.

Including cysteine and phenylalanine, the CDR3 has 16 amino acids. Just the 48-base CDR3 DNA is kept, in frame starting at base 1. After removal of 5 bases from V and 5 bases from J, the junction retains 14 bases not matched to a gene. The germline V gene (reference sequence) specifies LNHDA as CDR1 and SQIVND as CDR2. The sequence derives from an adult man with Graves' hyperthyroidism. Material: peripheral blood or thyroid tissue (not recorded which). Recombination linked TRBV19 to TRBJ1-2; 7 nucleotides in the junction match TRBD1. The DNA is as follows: TGTGCCAGTAGTTGGTCGCCGGGACAGACCGCTTATGGCTACACCTTC. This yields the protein CASSWSPGQTAYGYTF. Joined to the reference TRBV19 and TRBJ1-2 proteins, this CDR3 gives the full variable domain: DGGITQSPKYLFRKEGQNVTLSCEQNLNHDAMYWYRQDPGQGLRLIYYSQIVNDFQKGDIAEGYSVSREKKESFPLTVTSAQKNPTAFYLCASSWSPGQTAYGYTFGSGTRLTVV.